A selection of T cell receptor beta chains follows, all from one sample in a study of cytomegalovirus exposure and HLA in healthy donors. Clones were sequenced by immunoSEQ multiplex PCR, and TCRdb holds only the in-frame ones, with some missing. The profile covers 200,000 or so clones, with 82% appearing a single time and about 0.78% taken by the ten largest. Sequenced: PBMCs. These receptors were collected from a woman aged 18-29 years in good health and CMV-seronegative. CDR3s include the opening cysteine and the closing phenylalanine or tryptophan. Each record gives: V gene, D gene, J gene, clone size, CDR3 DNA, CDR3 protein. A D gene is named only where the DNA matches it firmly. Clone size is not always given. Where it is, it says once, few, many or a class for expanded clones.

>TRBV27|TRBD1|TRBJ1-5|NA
TGTGCCAGCAGTGGACAGGGGAATCAGCCCCAGCATTTT
CASSGQGNQPQHF
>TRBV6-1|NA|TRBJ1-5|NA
TGTGCCAGCAGGTACAGGGATAGCAATCAGCCCCAGCATTTT
CASRYRDSNQPQHF
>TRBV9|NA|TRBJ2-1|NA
TGTGCCAGCAGCGTAGCGCAGCGAGCGGGTGCAGTCAATGAGCAGTTCTTC
CASSVAQRAGAVNEQFF
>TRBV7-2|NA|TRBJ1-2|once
TGTGCCAGCAGCTTACAGGTGGAAGCTAACTATGGCTACACCTTC
CASSLQVEANYGYTF
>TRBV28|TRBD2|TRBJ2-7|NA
TGTGCCAGCAGTACCCCCCTAGCGGTCTCCTACGAGCAGTACTTC
CASSTPLAVSYEQYF
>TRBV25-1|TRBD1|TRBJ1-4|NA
TGTGCCAGCAGCCTCTCGACAGGGGTAAAACTGTTTTTT
CASSLSTGVKLFF
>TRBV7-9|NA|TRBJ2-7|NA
TGTGCCAGCAGCTTAGGCAGATACGAGCAGTACTTC
CASSLGRYEQYF
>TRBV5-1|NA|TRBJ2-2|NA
TGCGCCAGCAGCTCCGGGACACTAACCACCGGGGAGCTGTTTTTT
CASSSGTLTTGELFF
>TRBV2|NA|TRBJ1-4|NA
TGTGCCAGCAGTGGGCCGGGAATCGGAAAACTGTTTTTT
CASSGPGIGKLFF
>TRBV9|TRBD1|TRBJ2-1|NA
TGTGCCAGCAGCGCACGGACAGGGTCTGAGCAGTTCTTC
CASSARTGSEQFF
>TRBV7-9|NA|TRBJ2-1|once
TGTGCCAGCAGCTGGAGTGCGGGACAGTACAATGAGCAGTTCTTC
CASSWSAGQYNEQFF
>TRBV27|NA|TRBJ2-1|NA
TGTGCCAGCAGTTTATCGGCAGGTTGGTCCTACAATGAGCAGTTCTTC
CASSLSAGWSYNEQFF
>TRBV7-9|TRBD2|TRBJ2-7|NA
TGTTCCAGCAGCTTACCCGGACTAGCGGGAGTCAGCGAGCAGTACTTC
CSSSLPGLAGVSEQYF
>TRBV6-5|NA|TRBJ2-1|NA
TGTGCCAGCAGTCCGTCCGGGGGTTACAATGAGCAGTTCTTC
CASSPSGGYNEQFF
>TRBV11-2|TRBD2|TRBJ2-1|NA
TGTGCCAGCAGCTGGCTAGCGGGGTCCTACAATGAGCAGTTCTTC
CASSWLAGSYNEQFF
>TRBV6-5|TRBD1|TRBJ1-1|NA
TGTGCCAGCAGTTGGGGACAGACTACTGAAGCTTTCTTT
CASSWGQTTEAFF
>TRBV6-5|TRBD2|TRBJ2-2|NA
TGTGCCAGCAGTCCGGGCGGGGGGCGGACCGGGGAGCTGTTTTTT
CASSPGGGRTGELFF
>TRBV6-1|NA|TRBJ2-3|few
TGTGCCAGCAGTGAACTCGCTAGTCCCTCTGGAGATACGCAGTATTTT
CASSELASPSGDTQYF
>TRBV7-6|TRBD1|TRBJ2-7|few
TGTGCCAGCAGCTTATCCGGGACAGGGTCCTACGAGCAGTACTTC
CASSLSGTGSYEQYF
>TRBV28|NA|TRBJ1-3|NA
TGTGCCAGCAGGATACTGGGAGGGCGGTCTGGAAACACCATATATTTT
CASRILGGRSGNTIYF
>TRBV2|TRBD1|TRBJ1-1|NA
TGTGCCAGCAAGGCAGGGGGCGCGGTCACTGAAGCTTTCTTT
CASKAGGAVTEAFF
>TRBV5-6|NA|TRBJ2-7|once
TGTGCCAGCAGCTTGGGGCAGCGGGCCTACGAGCAGTACTTC
CASSLGQRAYEQYF
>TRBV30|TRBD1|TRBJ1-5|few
TGTGCCTGGAGTGTGAGGGGGCTCGGCAATCAGCCCCAGCATTTT
CAWSVRGLGNQPQHF
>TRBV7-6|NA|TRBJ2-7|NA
TGTGCCAGCAGCTTAGCTTTTACTGGTGCTTACTCCTACGAGCAGTACTTC
CASSLAFTGAYSYEQYF
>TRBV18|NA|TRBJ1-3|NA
TGTGCCAGCTCACCTGTCCCCGACTTAGGGGCTGGAAACACCATATATTTT
CASSPVPDLGAGNTIYF
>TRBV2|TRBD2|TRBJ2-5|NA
TGTGCCAGCAGGGTCCTAGCGGGGGGGCAAGAGACCCAGTACTTC
CASRVLAGGQETQYF
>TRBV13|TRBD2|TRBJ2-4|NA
TGTGCCAGCAGTAGGGAGGGGGCCAAAAACATTCAGTACTTC
CASSREGAKNIQYF
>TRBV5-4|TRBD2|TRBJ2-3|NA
TGTGCCAGCAGCTTTCTAGCGGGTCGACTCACAGATACGCAGTATTTT
CASSFLAGRLTDTQYF
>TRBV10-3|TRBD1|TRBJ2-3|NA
TGTGCCACCTCCCGGGACAGGGGGCTGGATACGCAGTATTTT
CATSRDRGLDTQYF
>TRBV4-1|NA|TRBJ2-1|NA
TGCGCCAGCAGCCAGGTCGACATTTTATCCTACAATGAGCAGTTCTTC
CASSQVDILSYNEQFF
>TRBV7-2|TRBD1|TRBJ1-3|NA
TGTGCCAGCAGCTTAGGCGGGACAGTAGGAAACACCATATATTTT
CASSLGGTVGNTIYF
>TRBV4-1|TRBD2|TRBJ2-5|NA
TGCGCCAGCAGCCAAGACTGGAGCGGGGGGGTTCGGGCCCAGTACTTC
CASSQDWSGGVRAQYF
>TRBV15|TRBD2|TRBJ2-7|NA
TGTGCCACCAGCTCAGCGGGAGGGTCCTACGAGCAGTACTTC
CATSSAGGSYEQYF
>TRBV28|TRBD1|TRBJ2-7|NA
TGTGCCAGCAGGTCACAAACAGGGGTCACCTACGAGCAGTACTTC
CASRSQTGVTYEQYF
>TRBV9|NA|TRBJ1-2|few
TGTGCCAGCAGCGCGACAGGTTTGGACTATGGCTACACCTTC
CASSATGLDYGYTF
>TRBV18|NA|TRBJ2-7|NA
TGTGCCAGCTCACCACGCGGAGACTACGAGCAGTACTTC
CASSPRGDYEQYF
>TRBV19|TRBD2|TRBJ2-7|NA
TGTGCCAGCCCGTCTCCTCCCGGGGGGAATCGGTCCGAGCAGTACTTC
CASPSPPGGNRSEQYF
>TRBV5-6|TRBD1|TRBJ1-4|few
TGTGCCAGCAGCCTACAGGGGGCGCAGGAAAAACTGTTTTTT
CASSLQGAQEKLFF